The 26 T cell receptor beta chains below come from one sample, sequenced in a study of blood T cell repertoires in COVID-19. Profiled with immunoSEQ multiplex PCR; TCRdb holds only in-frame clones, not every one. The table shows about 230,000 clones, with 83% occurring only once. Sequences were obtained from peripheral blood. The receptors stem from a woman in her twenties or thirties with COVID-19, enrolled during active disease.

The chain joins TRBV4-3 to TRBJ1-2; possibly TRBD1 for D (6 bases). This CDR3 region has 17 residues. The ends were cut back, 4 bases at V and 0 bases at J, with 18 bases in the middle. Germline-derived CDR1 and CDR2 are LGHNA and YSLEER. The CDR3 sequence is CASSPTGRQVANYGYTF. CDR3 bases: TGCGCCAGCAGCCCCACGGGGCGACAGGTAGCTAACTATGGCTACACCTTC.

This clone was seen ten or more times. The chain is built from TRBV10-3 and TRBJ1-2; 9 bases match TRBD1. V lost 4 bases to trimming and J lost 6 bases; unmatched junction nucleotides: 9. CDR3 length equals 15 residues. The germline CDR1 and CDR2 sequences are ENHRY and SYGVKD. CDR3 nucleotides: TGTGCCATCAGTGCCCCGGGACAGGGTCCGGATGGCTACACCTTC. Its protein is CAISAPGQGPDGYTF.

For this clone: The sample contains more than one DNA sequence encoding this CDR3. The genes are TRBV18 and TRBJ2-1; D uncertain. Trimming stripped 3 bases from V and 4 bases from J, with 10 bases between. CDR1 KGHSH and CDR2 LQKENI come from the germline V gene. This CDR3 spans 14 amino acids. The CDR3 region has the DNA TGTGCCAGCTCACCTACCGGGTCATACAATGAGCAGTTCTTC. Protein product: CASSPTGSYNEQFF.

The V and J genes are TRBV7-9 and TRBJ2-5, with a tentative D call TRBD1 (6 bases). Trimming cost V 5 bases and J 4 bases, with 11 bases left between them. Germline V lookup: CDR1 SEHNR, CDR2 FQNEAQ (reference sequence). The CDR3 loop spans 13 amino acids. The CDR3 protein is CASSPRGGETQYF. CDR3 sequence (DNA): TGTGCCAGCAGCCCCCGAGGGGGAGAGACCCAGTACTTC.

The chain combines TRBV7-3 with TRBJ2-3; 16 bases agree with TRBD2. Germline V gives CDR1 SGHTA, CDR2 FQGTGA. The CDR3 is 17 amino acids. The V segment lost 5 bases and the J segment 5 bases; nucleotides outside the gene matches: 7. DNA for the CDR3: TGTGCCAGCAGCCAAGGGACTAGCGGGGGGGCTGAAGATACGCAGTATTTT. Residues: CASSQGTSGGAEDTQYF.

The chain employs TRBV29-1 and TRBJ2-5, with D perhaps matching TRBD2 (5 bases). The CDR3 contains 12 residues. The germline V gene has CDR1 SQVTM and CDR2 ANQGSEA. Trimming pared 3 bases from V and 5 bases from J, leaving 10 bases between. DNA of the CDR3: TGCAGCGTTGATCACGGGGAGGAGACCCAGTACTTC. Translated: CSVDHGEETQYF.

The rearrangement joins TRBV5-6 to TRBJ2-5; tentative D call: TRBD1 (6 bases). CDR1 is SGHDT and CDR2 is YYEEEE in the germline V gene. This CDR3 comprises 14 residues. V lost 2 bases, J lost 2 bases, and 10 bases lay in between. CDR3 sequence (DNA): TGTGCCAGCAGCTTCTGGCAGGGGCAAGAGACCCAGTACTTC. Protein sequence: CASSFWQGQETQYF.

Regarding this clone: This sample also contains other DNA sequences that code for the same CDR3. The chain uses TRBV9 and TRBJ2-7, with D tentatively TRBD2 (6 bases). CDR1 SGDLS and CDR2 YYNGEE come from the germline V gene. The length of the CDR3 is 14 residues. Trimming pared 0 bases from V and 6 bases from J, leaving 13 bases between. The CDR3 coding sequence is TGTGCCAGCAGCGTAGCTGCAGGAGGGCTCGAGCAGTACTTC. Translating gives CASSVAAGGLEQYF.

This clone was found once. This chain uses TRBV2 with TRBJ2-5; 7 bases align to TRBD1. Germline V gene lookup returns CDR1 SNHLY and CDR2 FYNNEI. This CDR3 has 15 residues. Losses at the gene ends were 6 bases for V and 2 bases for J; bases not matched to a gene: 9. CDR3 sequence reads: CASRKQSGQQETQYF. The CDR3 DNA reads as TGTGCCAGCAGAAAGCAGTCGGGACAGCAAGAGACCCAGTACTTC.

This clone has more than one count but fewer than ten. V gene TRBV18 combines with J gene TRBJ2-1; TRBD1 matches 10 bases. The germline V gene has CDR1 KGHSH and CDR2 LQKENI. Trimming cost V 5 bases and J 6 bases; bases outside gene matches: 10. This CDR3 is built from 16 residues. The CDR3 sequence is CASSGQGVRTVNEQFF. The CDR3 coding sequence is TGTGCCAGCTCAGGACAGGGGGTAAGGACCGTCAATGAGCAGTTCTTC.

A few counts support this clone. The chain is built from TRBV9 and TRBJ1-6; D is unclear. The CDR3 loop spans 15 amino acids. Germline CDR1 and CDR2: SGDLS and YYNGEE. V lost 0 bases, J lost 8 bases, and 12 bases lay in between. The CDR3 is CASSVEPSVDSPLHF. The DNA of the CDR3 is TGTGCCAGCAGCGTAGAGCCCTCGGTGGATTCACCCCTCCACTTT.

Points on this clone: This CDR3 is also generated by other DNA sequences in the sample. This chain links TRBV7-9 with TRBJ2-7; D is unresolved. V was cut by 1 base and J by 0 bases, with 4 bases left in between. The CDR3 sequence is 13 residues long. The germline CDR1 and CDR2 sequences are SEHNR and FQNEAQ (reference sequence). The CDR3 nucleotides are TGTGCCAGCAGCTTAGTGAGCTCCTACGAGCAGTACTTC. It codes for CASSLVSSYEQYF.

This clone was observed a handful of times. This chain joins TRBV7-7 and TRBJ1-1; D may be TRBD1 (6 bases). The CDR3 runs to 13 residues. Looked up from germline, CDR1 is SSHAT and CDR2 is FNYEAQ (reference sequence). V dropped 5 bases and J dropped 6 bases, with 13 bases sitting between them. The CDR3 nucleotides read TGTGCCAGCAGCCCTCCAGGGGCCCCTGAAGCTTTCTTT. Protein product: CASSPPGAPEAFF.

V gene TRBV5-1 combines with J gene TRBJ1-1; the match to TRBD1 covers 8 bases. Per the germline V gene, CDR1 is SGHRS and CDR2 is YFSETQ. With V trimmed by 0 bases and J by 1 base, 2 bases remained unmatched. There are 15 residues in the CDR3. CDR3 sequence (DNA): TGCGCCAGCAGCTTGGGACAGGGGACGAACACTGAAGCTTTCTTT. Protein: CASSLGQGTNTEAFF.

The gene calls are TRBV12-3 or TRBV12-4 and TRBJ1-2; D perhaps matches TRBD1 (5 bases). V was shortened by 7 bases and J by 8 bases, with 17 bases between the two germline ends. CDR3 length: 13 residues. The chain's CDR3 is CASTEGRVQGYTF. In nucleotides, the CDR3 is TGTGCCAGCACCGAAGGCAGGGTCCAGGGCTACACCTTC.

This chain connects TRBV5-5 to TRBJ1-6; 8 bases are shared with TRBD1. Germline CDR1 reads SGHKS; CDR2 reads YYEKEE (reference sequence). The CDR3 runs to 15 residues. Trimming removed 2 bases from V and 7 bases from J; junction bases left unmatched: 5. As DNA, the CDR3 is TGTGCCAGCAGCTTTTCGGGACAGGACAATTCACCCCTCCACTTT. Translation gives CASSFSGQDNSPLHF.

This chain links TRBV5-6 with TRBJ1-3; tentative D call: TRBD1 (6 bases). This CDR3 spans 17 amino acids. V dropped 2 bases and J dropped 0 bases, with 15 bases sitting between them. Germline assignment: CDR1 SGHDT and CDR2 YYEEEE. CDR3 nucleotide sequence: TGTGCCAGCAGCTTTAGGGGGTCCTTACTCTCTGGAAACACCATATATTTT. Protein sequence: CASSFRGSLLSGNTIYF.

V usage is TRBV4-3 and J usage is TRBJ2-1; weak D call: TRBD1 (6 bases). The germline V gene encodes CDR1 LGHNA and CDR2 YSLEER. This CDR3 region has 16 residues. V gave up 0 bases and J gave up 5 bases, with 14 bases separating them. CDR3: CASSQEAQGIHNEQFF. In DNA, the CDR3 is TGCGCCAGCAGCCAAGAAGCCCAGGGGATCCACAATGAGCAGTTCTTC.

Here the CDR3 DNA reads TGTGCCAGCAGTCTTTCAGGGGGCTATAATGAAAAACTGTTTTTT. This codes for CASSLSGGYNEKLFF. The chain carries TRBV28 and TRBJ1-4, with 8 bases matching TRBD1. Germline V gene lookup returns CDR1 MDHEN and CDR2 SYDVKM. The CDR3 totals 15 residues. The ends lost 5 bases at V and 4 bases at J; junction bases unmatched: 6.

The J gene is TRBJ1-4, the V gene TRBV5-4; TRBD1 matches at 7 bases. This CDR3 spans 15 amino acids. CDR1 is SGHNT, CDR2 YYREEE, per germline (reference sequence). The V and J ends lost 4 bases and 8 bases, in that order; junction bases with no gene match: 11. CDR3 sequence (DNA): TGTGCCAGCAGCCGAGGAGGGGGCGGCCCAGAAAAACTGTTTTTT. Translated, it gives CASSRGGGGPEKLFF.

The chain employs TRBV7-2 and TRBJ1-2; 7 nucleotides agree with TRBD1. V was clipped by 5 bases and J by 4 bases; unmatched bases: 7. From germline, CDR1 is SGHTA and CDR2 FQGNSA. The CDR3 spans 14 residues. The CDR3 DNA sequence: TGTGCCAGCAGCGCCTTCCGGGACAGCTATGGCTACACCTTC. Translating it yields CASSAFRDSYGYTF.

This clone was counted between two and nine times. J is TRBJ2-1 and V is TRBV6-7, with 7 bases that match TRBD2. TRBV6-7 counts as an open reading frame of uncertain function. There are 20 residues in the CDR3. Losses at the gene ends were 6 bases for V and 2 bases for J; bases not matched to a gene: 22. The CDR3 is CASSWLGTRFLAETYNEQFF. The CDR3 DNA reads TGTGCCAGCAGCTGGCTGGGAACCCGCTTCCTAGCGGAGACCTACAATGAGCAGTTCTTC.

The chain's CDR3 is CSVVAVNTEAFF. CDR3 nucleotides: TGCAGCGTTGTGGCCGTGAACACTGAAGCTTTCTTT. The J gene is TRBJ1-1, the V gene TRBV29-1; D not certain. The CDR3 totals 12 residues. V dropped 4 bases and J dropped 0 bases, with 6 bases sitting between them. Germline assignment: CDR1 SQVTM and CDR2 ANQGSEA.

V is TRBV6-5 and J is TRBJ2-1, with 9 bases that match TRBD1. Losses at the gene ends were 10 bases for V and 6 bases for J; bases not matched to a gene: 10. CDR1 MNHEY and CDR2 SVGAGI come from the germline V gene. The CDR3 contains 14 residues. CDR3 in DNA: TGTGCCACGAGCCCACCGGGACAGGGCAATGAGCAGTTCTTC. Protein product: CATSPPGQGNEQFF.

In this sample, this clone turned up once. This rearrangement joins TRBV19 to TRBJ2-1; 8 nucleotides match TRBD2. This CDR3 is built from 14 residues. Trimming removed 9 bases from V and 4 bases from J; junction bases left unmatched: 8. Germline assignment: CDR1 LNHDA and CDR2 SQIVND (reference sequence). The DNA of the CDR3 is TGTGCCAGCCTCGGGGGGGGCGGATACAATGAGCAGTTCTTC. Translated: CASLGGGGYNEQFF.

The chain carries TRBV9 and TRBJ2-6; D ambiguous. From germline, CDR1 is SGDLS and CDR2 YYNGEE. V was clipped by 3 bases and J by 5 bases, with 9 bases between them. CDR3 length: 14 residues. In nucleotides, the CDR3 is TGTGCCAGCAGCGCCCCCGGGTGGGCCAACGTCCTGACTTTC. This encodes CASSAPGWANVLTF.